This T cell receptor (beta chain) stems from a study of blood T cells in healthy people across ages. The study's findings and limits: Diversity was higher, and naive CD4+ cells more numerous, in long-lived donors than in aged donors. Considered underestimates were the diversity estimates obtained from one million T cells.

The CDR3 is 16 amino acids. The germline V gene encodes CDR1 DFQATT and CDR2 SNEGSKA (reference sequence). V dropped 0 bases and J dropped 0 bases, with 15 bases sitting between them. Primers used in a second PCR of roughly 6 to 12 cycles were a sample-barcoded 5' primer and a J-beta primer mix. Every sample gave at least 2.5 million paired-end reads containing CDR3. Each CDR3 protein is one row after TCRdb ran MiXCR on the 5' RACE reads. The sample yields about a million distinct CDR3 sequences, under 50% seen once. This clonotype showed up just once. Its target is not known. Roughly 10 milliliters of peripheral blood were drawn from each donor.

Sequences were obtained from blood. The sequence derives from a man in his thirties or forties in good health. The gene calls are TRBV20-1 and TRBJ2-7, with a weak D call TRBD2 (6 bases). The DNA for the CDR3 is TGCAGTGCTAGAGATGAGGGCGCGGGGACCTCCTACGAGCAGTACTTC. Residues: CSARDEGAGTSYEQYF.